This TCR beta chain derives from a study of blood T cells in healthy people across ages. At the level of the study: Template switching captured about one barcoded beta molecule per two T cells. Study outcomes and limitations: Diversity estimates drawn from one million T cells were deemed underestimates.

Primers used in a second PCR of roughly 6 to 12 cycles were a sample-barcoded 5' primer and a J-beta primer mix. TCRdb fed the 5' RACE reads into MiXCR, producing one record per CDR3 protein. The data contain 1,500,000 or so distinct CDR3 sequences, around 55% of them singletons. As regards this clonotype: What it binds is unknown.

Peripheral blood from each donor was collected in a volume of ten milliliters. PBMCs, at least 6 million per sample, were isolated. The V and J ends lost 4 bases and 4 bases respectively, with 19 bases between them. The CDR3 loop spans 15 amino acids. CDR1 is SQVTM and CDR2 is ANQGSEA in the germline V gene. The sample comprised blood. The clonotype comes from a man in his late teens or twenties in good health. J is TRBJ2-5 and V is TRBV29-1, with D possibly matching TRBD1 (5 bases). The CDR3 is CSVGAVGRAPETQYF. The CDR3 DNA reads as TGCAGCGTTGGGGCGGTTGGCAGGGCCCCAGAGACCCAGTACTTC.